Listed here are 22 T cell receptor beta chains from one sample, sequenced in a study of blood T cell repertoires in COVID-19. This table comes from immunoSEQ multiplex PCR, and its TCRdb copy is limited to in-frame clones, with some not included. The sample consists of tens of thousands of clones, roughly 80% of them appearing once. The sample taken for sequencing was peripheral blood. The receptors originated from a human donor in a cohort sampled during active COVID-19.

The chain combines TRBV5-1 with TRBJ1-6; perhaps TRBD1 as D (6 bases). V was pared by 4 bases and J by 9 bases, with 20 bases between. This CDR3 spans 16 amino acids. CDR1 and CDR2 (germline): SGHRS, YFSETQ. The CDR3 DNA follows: TGCGCCAGCAGCCCGGGCTTCGGGGGGCAAGGTTCACCCCTCCACTTT. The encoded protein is CASSPGFGGQGSPLHF. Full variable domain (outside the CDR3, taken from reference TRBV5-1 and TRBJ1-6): KAGVTQTPRYLIKTRGQQVTLSCSPISGHRSVSWYQQTPGQGLQFLFEYFSETQRNKGNFPGRFSGRQFSNSRSEMNVSTLELGDSALYLCASSPGFGGQGSPLHFGNGTRLTVT.

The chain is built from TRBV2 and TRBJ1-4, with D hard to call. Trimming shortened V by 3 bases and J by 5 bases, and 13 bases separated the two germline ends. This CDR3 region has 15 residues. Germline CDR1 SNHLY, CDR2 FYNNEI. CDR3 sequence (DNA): TGTGCCAGCAGTGACGGCATGCAGGTGAATGAAAAACTGTTTTTT. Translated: CASSDGMQVNEKLFF.

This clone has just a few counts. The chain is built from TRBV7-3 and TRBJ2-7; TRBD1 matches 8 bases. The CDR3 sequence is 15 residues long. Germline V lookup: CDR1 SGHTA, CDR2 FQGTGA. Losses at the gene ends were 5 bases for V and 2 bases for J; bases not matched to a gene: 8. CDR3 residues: CASSLLGTGPYEQYF. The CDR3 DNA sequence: TGTGCCAGCAGCCTGTTAGGGACAGGCCCCTACGAGCAGTACTTC.

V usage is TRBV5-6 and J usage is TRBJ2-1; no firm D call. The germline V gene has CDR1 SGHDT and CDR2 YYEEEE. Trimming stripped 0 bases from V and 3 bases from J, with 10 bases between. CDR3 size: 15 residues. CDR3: CASSLEVGLYNEQFF. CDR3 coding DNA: TGTGCCAGCAGCTTGGAAGTGGGCCTCTACAATGAGCAGTTCTTC.

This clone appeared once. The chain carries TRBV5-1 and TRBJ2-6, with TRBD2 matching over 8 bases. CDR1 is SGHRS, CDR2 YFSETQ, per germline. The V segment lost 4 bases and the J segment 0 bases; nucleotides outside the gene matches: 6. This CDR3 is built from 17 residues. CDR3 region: CASSVGLAGSGANVLTF. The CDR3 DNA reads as TGCGCCAGCAGCGTAGGACTAGCAGGCTCTGGGGCCAACGTCCTGACTTTC. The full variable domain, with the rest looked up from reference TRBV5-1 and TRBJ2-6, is KAGVTQTPRYLIKTRGQQVTLSCSPISGHRSVSWYQQTPGQGLQFLFEYFSETQRNKGNFPGRFSGRQFSNSRSEMNVSTLELGDSALYLCASSVGLAGSGANVLTFGAGSRLTVL.

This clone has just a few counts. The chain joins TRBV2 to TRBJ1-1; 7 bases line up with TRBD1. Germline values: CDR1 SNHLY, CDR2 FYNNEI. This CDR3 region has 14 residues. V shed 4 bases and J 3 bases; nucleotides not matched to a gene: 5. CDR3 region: CASSGQGRHTEAFF. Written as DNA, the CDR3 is TGTGCCAGCAGTGGACAGGGACGTCACACTGAAGCTTTCTTT.

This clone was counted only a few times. This CDR3 is CASSDAAGRHVYEQYF. CDR3 sequence (DNA): TGTGCCAGCAGTGACGCTGCAGGCCGACATGTCTACGAGCAGTACTTC. The chain joins TRBV6-1 to TRBJ2-7; unclear D gene. This CDR3 is 16 amino acids long. V gave up 3 bases and J gave up 3 bases, with 18 bases separating them. CDR1 and CDR2 from the germline V gene are MNHNS and SASEGT.

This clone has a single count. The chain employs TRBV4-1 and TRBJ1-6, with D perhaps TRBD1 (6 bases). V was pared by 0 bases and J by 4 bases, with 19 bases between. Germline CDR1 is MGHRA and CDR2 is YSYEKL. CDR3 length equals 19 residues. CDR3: CASSQDWGQINSYNSPLHF. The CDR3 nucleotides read TGCGCCAGCAGCCAAGATTGGGGGCAGATTAACTCATATAATTCACCCCTCCACTTT.

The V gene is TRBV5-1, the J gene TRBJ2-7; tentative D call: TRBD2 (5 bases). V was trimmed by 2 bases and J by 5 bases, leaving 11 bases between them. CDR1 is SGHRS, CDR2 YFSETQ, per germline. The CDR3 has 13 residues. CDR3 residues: CASSFRLGNEQYF. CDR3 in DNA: TGCGCCAGCAGCTTCCGGCTCGGGAACGAGCAGTACTTC.

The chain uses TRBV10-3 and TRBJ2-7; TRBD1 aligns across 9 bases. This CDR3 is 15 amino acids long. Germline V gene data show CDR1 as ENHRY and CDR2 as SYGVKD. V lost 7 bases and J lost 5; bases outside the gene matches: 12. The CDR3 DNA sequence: TGTGCCATCACCGCTACAGGGGGCGAGGTCAACGAGCAGTACTTC. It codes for CAITATGGEVNEQYF.

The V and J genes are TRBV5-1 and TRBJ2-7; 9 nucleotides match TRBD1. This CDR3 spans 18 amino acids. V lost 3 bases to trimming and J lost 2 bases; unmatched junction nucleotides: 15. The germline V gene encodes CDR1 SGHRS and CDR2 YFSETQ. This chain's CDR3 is CASSSTSGQGRQTYEQYF. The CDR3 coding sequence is TGCGCCAGCAGCTCTACATCAGGACAGGGGAGGCAAACCTACGAGCAGTACTTC.

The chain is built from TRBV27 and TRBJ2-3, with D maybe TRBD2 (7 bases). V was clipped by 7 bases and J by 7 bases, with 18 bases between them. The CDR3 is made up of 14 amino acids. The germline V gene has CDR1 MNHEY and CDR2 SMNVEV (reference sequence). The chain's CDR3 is CASTLGGALNTQYF. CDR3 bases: TGTGCCAGCACCCTGGGGGGGGCTCTAAATACGCAGTATTTT.

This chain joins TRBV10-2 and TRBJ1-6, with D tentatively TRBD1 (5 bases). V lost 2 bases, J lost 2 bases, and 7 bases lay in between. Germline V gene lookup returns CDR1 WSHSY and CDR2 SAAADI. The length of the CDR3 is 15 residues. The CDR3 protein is CASSEGAPYNSPLHF. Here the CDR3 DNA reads TGCGCCAGCAGTGAGGGGGCACCCTATAATTCACCCCTCCACTTT.

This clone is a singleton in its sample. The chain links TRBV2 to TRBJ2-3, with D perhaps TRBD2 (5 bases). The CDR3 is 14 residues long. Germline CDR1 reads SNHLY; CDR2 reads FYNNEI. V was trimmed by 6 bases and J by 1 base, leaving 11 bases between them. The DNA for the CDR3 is TGTGCCAGCAGCCGGGGATTGCGCACAGATACGCAGTATTTT. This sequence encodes CASSRGLRTDTQYF. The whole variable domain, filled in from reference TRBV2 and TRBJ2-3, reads EPEVTQTPSHQVTQMGQEVILRCVPISNHLYFYWYRQILGQKVEFLVSFYNNEISEKSEIFDDQFSVERPDGSNFTLKIRSTKLEDSAMYFCASSRGLRTDTQYFGPGTRLTVL.

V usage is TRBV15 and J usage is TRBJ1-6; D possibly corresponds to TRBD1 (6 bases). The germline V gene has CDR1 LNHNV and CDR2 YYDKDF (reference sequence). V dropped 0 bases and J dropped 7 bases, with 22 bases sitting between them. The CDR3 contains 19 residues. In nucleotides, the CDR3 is TGTGCCACCAGCAGAGATCGACAGGAACCTAACCCTACGAATTCACCCCTCCACTTT. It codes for CATSRDRQEPNPTNSPLHF.

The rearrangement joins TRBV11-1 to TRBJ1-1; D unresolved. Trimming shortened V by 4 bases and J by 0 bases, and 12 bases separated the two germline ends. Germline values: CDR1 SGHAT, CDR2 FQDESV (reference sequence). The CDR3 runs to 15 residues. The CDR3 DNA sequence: TGTGCCAGCAGCTGGGAGCCGGGAATGAACACTGAAGCTTTCTTT. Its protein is CASSWEPGMNTEAFF.

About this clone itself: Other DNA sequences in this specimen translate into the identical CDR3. The CDR3, as DNA: TGCGCCAGCAGCCAAGGGGGACAGGGGGCCTACGAGCAGTACTTC. This encodes CASSQGGQGAYEQYF. The rearrangement joins TRBV4-1 to TRBJ2-7; 11 positions agree with TRBD1. Germline CDR1 reads MGHRA; CDR2 reads YSYEKL. Trimming cost V 1 base and J 2 bases; bases outside gene matches: 1. The CDR3 covers 15 residues.

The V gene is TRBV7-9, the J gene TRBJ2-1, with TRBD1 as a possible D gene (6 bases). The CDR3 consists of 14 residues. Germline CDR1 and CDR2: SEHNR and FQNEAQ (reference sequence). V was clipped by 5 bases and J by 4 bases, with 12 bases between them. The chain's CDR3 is CASSPGERYNEQFF. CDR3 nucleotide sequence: TGTGCCAGCAGCCCAGGGGAGCGATACAATGAGCAGTTCTTC.

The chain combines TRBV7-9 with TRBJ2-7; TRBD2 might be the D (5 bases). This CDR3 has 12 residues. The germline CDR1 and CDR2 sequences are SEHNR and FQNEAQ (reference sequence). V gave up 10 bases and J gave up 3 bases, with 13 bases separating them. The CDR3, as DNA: TGTGCCACCGGGAACGAGGACTACGAGCAGTACTTC. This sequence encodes CATGNEDYEQYF. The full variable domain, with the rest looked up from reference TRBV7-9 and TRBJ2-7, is DTGVSQNPRHKITKRGQNVTFRCDPISEHNRLYWYRQTLGQGPEFLTYFQNEAQLEKSRLLSDRFSAERPKGSFSTLEIQRTEQGDSAMYLCATGNEDYEQYFGPGTRLTVT.

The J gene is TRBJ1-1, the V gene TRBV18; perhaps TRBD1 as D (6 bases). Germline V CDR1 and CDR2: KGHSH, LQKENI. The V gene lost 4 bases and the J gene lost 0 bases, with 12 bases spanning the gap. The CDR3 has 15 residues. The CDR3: CASSRAGDLNTEAFF. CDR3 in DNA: TGTGCCAGCTCACGGGCAGGGGACCTGAACACTGAAGCTTTCTTT. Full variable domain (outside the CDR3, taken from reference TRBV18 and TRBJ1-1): NAGVMQNPRHLVRRRGQEARLRCSPMKGHSHVYWYRQLPEEGLKFMVYLQKENIIDESGMPKERFSAEFPKEGPSILRIQQVVRGDSAAYFCASSRAGDLNTEAFFGQGTRLTVV.

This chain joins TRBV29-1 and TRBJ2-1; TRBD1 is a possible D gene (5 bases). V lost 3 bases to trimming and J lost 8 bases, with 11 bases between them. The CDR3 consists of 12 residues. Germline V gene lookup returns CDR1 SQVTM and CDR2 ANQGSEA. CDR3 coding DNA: TGCAGCGTTGATATGCAGGGTTATGAGCAGTTCTTC. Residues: CSVDMQGYEQFF.

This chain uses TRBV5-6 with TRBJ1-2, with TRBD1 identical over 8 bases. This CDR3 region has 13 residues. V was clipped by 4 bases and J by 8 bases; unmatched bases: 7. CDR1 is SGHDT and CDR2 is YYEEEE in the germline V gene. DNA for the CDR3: TGTGCCAGCAGCCCACAGGGGGTAGAAGGCTACACCTTC. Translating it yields CASSPQGVEGYTF. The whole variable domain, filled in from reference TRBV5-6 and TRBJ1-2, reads DAGVTQSPTHLIKTRGQQVTLRCSPKSGHDTVSWYQQALGQGPQFIFQYYEEEERQRGNFPDRFSGHQFPNYSSELNVNALLLGDSALYLCASSPQGVEGYTFGSGTRLTVV.